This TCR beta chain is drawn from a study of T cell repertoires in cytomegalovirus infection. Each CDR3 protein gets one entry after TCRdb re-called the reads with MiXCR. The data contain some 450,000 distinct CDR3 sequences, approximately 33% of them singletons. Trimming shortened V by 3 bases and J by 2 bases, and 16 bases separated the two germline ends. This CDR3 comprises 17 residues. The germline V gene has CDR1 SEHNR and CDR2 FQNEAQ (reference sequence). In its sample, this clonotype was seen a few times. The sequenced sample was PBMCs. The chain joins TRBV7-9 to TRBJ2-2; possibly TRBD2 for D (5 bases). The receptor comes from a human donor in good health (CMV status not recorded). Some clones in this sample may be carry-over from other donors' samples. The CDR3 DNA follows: TGTGCCAGCAGCTTCCCCGGGATCTCGACTAACACCGGGGAGCTGTTTTTT. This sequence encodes CASSFPGISTNTGELFF.